The 6 T cell receptor beta chains in this list originate from one sample, sequenced in a study of T cells in Graves' hyperthyroidism and ophthalmopathy. Regions amplified from RNA transcripts were the TCR beta CDR3 regions. HTBI primers drove first-round RT-PCR of the TCR CDR3. TCRdb reprocessed the multiplex PCR reads via MiXCR and lists one record per CDR3 protein. The table lists approximately 600,000 distinct CDR3 sequences, roughly 20% of them singletons, with under 35% in the top ten. Sequencing input: blood. These receptors were obtained from a young man with Graves' ophthalmopathy.

The table lists this clonotype with a few counts. The chain is built from TRBV27 and TRBJ2-7, with 15 bases fitting TRBD2. The CDR3 runs to 16 residues. Looked up from germline, CDR1 is MNHEY and CDR2 is SMNVEV (reference sequence). V lost 2 bases and J lost 5; bases outside the gene matches: 4. The CDR3 loop is CASSLGLAGGSHEQYF. CDR3 DNA: TGTGCCAGCAGTTTAGGACTAGCGGGAGGGAGCCACGAGCAGTACTTC.

This CDR3 reads CASSQDYGISGGYTF. CDR3 nucleotide sequence: TGCGCCAGCAGCCAAGATTACGGGATCTCCGGCGGCTACACCTTC. This rearrangement joins TRBV4-1 to TRBJ1-2; D unresolved. Trimming pared 0 bases from V and 8 bases from J, leaving 16 bases between. Germline-derived CDR1 and CDR2 are MGHRA and YSYEKL. CDR3 length: 15 residues.

This clonotype was seen a handful of times. The chain recombines TRBV6-2 or TRBV6-3 with TRBJ1-5; D is uncertain. The germline gives CDR1 MNHEY, CDR2 SVGEGT. Trimming stripped 6 bases from V and 7 bases from J, with 16 bases between. The CDR3 totals 14 residues. The CDR3 DNA reads as TGTGCCAGCAGCGGGAATTTTGGGGTCCAGCCCCAGCATTTT. Translation: CASSGNFGVQPQHF.

This clonotype has just a few counts. The gene calls are TRBV3-1 and TRBJ2-3; D possibly corresponds to TRBD2 (6 bases). This CDR3 is 16 amino acids long. V shed 1 base and J shed 2 bases, with 13 bases lying between them. Germline CDR1 is LGHDT and CDR2 is YNNKEL (reference sequence). The CDR3 DNA reads TGTGCCAGCAGCCAAGTTTGGGAGGAGGACACAGATACGCAGTATTTT. Its translation is CASSQVWEEDTDTQYF.

This clonotype was counted ten times or more. The chain employs TRBV28 and TRBJ1-1; D is perhaps TRBD1 (5 bases). The CDR3 is 14 residues long. Trimming removed 8 bases from V and 4 bases from J, with 17 bases in between. Germline V gene lookup returns CDR1 MDHEN and CDR2 SYDVKM. Written as DNA, the CDR3 is TGTGCCAGCCTTTTACCGGGGGGAATCACTGAAGCTTTCTTT. Amino acids: CASLLPGGITEAFF.

This clonotype was detected ten times or more. The chain is built from TRBV3-1 and TRBJ2-5; no reliable D call. Germline-derived CDR1 and CDR2 are LGHDT and YNNKEL (reference sequence). This CDR3 has 12 amino acids. V was trimmed by 1 base and J by 4 bases, leaving 4 bases between them. CDR3 sequence reads: CASSQGTETQYF. The CDR3 coding sequence is TGTGCCAGCAGCCAAGGAACAGAGACCCAGTACTTC.